The T cell receptor (beta chain) described here comes from a study of CD8+ T cells in alopecia areata (dated by TCRdb to between 2018 and 2020). Study-level background: The treated patients, all with moderate-to-severe alopecia areata, were enrolled in an open-label pilot trial of oral tofacitinib given at 5 to 10 mg twice daily. Tofacitinib was given for 6 to 18 months, followed by 6 months of follow-up off drug to assess delayed response and recurrence. For the treated patients, the SALT score, which quantifies what percentage of scalp surface area is affected, served as the measure of disease severity. High-throughput TCRbeta sequencing was used to examine T cell clonal expansion in alopecia areata in both the C3H/HeJ mouse model and human patients. On the human side, TCRbeta sequencing was run on scalp tissue and on sorted CD4+ and CD8+ peripheral blood T cells from healthy controls and from alopecia areata patients with either patchy or totalis/universalis disease. Biopsies were taken from tofacitinib-treated patients at baseline and at 4 and 24 weeks of treatment, and a later scalp biopsy was taken in several of the tofacitinib-treated patients. Scalp clonality was compared across normal scalp (n=4), patchy alopecia areata scalp (n=8), and alopecia totalis/universalis scalp (n=8). RNA came from the PAXgene miRNA kit for fixed scalp, the miRNeasy kit for PBMCs, and the RNeasy kit for mouse skin. Amplification of TCRbeta CDR3 regions was done by immunoSEQ multiplex PCR using 35 Vbeta forward primers and 13 Jbeta reverse primers.

Receptor amplification or capture employed the immunoSEQ multiplex PCR assay. RNA was extracted from all samples and reverse transcribed into cDNA, which served as template for TCR sequencing. SuperScript III was used to make first-strand cDNA, primed with a 2:1 mix of oligo-dT and random hexamers. A synthetic immune receptor repertoire was used to gauge amplification bias, and whatever bias remained was removed computationally. Under the source paper's analysis protocol: Raw reads were preprocessed to remove errors, and CDR3 was defined by IMGT conventions from the conserved cysteine to phenylalanine. Clonality was computed by normalizing Shannon entropy by log2 of the number of productive unique TCRs and subtracting the result from 1. Scalp TCRbeta sequences were cross-referenced with sorted blood CD4 and CD8 repertoires so that the CD4 or CD8 identity of scalp clones could be inferred. The source is immuneACCESS, and TCRdb retained only in-frame sequences with V and J called. Part of the clones is not carried over; for the studies checked, unresolved V genes explain less than half of this, and the remainder is unexplained. V, J and clone size reflect that table, while D and trimming were determined from the DNA. Within this sample are some 190,000 clones, with around 60% of them counted one time only. Jointly, the top ten make up around 0.7% of the sample.

This clone has a handful of counts. The target of this receptor is not known. Base qualities were left out, and no much larger clone turns up one base away. Study-level results and caveats: The treated cohort was small, with a single nonresponder, so links between baseline CD8+ expansion and response need larger studies. Scalp clonality and the number of expanded CD8+ clones among the top 100 scalp clones were significantly decreased by tofacitinib. Shared TCR sequences between patients were less evident than in mice, which may be partly attributable to HLA diversity in the patient population. Scalp TCR repertoire analysis is complicated because resident alphabeta T cells in normal human skin are also sequenced, whereas mouse skin is dominated by gammadelta T cells. During tofacitinib treatment, many expanded lesional clones remained in scalp and blood, and this persistence may partly explain relapse after treatment is stopped. Compared with normal scalp, lesional scalp had higher clonality and more expanded CD8+ clones, particularly in alopecia totalis/universalis, a pattern that suggests antigenic drive.

Taken with the paper, the label for time point translates to: about 4 weeks on oral tofacitinib. The treatment or condition label, as the study defines it: oral pan-JAK inhibitor, 5-10 mg twice daily. Peripheral blood and lesional scalp punch biopsies were obtained from patients with alopecia areata. PBMCs were separated by density centrifugation and stained for CD3, CD4 and CD8, after which CD4+ and CD8+ T cells were sorted on a FACSAria. CDR1 and CDR2 were assigned from the germline V gene as ENHRY and SYGVKD. From the cysteine through the phenylalanine, the CDR3 covers 14 amino acids. The CDR3 DNA has 42 bases and is translated from base 1. V lost 3 bases and J lost 2 bases; the stretch between them is 10 bases long.

The sample here was CD4+ T cells sorted from blood, taken at week 4, from a patient treated with tofacitinib. The TCR comes from a human donor with alopecia areata. Recombination joined TRBV10-3 with TRBJ1-2, with the D gene not clear enough to name. The sequenced DNA: TGTGCCATCAGTGAAGAGCAGGACAACTATGGCTACACCTTC. It specifies CAISEEQDNYGYTF.